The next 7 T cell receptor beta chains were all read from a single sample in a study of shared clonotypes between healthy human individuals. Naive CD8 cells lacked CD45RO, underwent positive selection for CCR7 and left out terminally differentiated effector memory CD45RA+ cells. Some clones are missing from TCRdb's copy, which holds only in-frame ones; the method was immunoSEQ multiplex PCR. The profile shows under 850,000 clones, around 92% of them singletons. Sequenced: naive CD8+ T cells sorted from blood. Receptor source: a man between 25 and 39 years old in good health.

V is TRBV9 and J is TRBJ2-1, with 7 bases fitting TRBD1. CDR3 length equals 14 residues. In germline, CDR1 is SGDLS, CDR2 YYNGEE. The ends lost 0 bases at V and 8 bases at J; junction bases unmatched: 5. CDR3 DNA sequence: TGTGCCAGCAGCGTAGCAGGGACAGAAGATGAGCAGTTCTTC. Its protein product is CASSVAGTEDEQFF.

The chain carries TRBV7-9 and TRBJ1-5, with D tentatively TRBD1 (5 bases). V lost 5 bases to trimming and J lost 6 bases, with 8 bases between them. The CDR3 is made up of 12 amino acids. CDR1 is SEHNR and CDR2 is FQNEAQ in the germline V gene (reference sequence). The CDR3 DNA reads TGTGCCAGCAGCATAGGGGTTCAGCCCCAGCATTTT. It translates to CASSIGVQPQHF.

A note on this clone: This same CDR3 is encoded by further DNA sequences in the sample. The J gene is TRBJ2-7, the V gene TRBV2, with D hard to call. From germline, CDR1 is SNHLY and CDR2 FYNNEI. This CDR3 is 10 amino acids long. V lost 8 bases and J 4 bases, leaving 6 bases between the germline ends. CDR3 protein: CASSGYEQYF. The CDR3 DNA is TGTGCCAGCTCAGGTTACGAGCAGTACTTC. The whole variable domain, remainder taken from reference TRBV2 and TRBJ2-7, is EPEVTQTPSHQVTQMGQEVILRCVPISNHLYFYWYRQILGQKVEFLVSFYNNEISEKSEIFDDQFSVERPDGSNFTLKIRSTKLEDSAMYFCASSGYEQYFGPGTRLTVT.

DNA for the CDR3: TGTGCCACCAGTGGGGGGGGCGGGAGTCACAATGAGCAGTTCTTC. It translates to CATSGGGGSHNEQFF. The genes are TRBV15 and TRBJ2-1; D perhaps matches TRBD2 (7 bases). This CDR3 has 15 amino acids. The germline V gene has CDR1 LNHNV and CDR2 YYDKDF (reference sequence). V was trimmed by 6 bases and J by 5 bases, leaving 17 bases between them.

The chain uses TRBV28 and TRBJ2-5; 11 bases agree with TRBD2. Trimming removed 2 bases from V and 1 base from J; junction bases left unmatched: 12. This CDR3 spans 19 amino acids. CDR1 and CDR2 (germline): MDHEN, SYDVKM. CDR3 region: CASSLEGVLAGGFQETQYF. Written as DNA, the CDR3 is TGTGCCAGCAGTTTAGAGGGTGTCCTAGCGGGAGGTTTCCAAGAGACCCAGTACTTC.

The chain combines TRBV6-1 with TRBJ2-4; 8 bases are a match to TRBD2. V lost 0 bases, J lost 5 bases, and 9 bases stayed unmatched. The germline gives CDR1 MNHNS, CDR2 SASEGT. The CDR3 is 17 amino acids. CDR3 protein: CASSEAVSEAGENIQYF. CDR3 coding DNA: TGTGCCAGCAGTGAAGCGGTTAGTGAAGCGGGAGAAAACATTCAGTACTTC.

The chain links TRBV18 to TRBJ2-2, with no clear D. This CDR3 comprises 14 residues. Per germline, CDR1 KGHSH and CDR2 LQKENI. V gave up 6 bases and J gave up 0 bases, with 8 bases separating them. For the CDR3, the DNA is TGTGCCAGCTCCCCTAACGCGAACACCGGGGAGCTGTTTTTT. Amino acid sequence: CASSPNANTGELFF.